Each of the 18 T cell receptor beta chains below was sequenced from the same sample in a study of blood T cells in healthy people across ages. Combining a sample-barcoded 5' primer with a J-beta primer mix, a second PCR ran for roughly 7 to 11 cycles. TCRdb called the 5' RACE reads again in MiXCR, with one record for every CDR3 protein. The data contain 790,000 or so distinct CDR3 sequences, about 61% of them seen just once; the ten biggest clones take up under 30%. The specimen sequenced was blood. All receptors come from a man aged 35 to 55 in good health.

V is TRBV6-2 or TRBV6-3 and J is TRBJ2-5, with a tentative D call TRBD1 (5 bases). CDR3 size: 12 residues. Per the germline V gene, CDR1 is MNHEY and CDR2 is SVGEGT. The ends were cut back, 8 bases at V and 8 bases at J, with 15 bases in the middle. DNA for the CDR3: TGTGCCAGCCAGGGCAAAGAAAGAACCCAGTACTTC. Translated, it gives CASQGKERTQYF.

The chain carries TRBV10-3 and TRBJ2-5; D perhaps matches TRBD2 (6 bases). V dropped 8 bases and J dropped 3 bases, with 10 bases sitting between them. The CDR3 runs 12 residues. Germline CDR1 is ENHRY and CDR2 is SYGVKD. The CDR3 is CAIRLAEETQYF. The DNA for the CDR3 is TGTGCCATCCGGTTAGCGGAAGAGACCCAGTACTTC.

This rearrangement joins TRBV3-1 to TRBJ2-7, with D perhaps assigned TRBD1 or TRBD2 (5 bases each). Looked up from germline, CDR1 is LGHDT and CDR2 is YNNKEL (reference sequence). CDR3 length: 16 amino acids. V gave up 4 bases and J gave up 1 base, with 17 bases separating them. The CDR3 DNA follows: TGTGCCAGCAGCCCGACGGGACCTTCCTTATCCTACGAGCAGTACTTC. This gives the protein CASSPTGPSLSYEQYF.

This sequence joins TRBV24-1 and TRBJ1-5; the D is unclear. The germline V gene encodes CDR1 KGHDR and CDR2 SFDVKD. V gave up 5 bases and J gave up 0 bases, with 7 bases separating them. The length of the CDR3 is 14 residues. In nucleotides, the CDR3 is TGTGCCACCAGTGTGGCATTTAGCAATCAGCCCCAGCATTTT. Protein sequence: CATSVAFSNQPQHF.

This clonotype was seen more than once but under ten times. The rearrangement uses TRBV7-2 and TRBJ2-7; D gene uncertain. The CDR3 extends over 13 amino acids. Germline CDR1 SGHTA, CDR2 FQGNSA. The ends were cut back, 4 bases at V and 3 bases at J, with 10 bases in the middle. This CDR3 reads CASSSRRFYEQYF. The CDR3 coding sequence is TGTGCCAGCAGCTCCCGTCGGTTCTACGAGCAGTACTTC.

The rearrangement links TRBV11-3 to TRBJ2-3, with D tentatively TRBD1 (6 bases). The germline V gene has CDR1 SGHNT and CDR2 YENEEA. With 5 bases removed from V and 1 base from J, the gap between germline ends came to 16 bases. The CDR3 sequence is 16 residues long. The chain's CDR3 is CASSDKVQGGTDTQYF. In DNA form, the CDR3 reads TGTGCCAGCAGCGACAAGGTACAGGGAGGCACAGATACGCAGTATTTT.

V gene TRBV3-1 combines with J gene TRBJ1-2, with D hard to call. Germline V gene data show CDR1 as LGHDT and CDR2 as YNNKEL (reference sequence). The CDR3 consists of 11 residues. V dropped 8 bases and J dropped 6 bases, with 10 bases sitting between them. The CDR3 coding sequence is TGTGCCAGCTTTCAATGGGATGGCTACACCTTC. Protein: CASFQWDGYTF.

The chain has TRBV6-5 and TRBJ2-1; a weak D match, TRBD2 (6 bases). The CDR3 totals 16 residues. Trimming left V 6 bases short and J 3 bases short, with 18 bases between. Germline lookup yields CDR1 MNHEY and CDR2 SVGAGI. The CDR3 DNA sequence: TGTGCCAGCAGGGGAGGTGAAGGACTCCTCTACAATGAGCAGTTCTTC. Protein product: CASRGGEGLLYNEQFF.

The chain employs TRBV11-3 and TRBJ2-7; perhaps D is TRBD1 or TRBD2 (6 bases each). V was trimmed by 6 bases and J by 0 bases, leaving 21 bases between them. This CDR3 contains 17 residues. Germline CDR1 and CDR2: SGHNT and YENEEA. CDR3 amino acids: CASRLQSERGASYEQYF. DNA of the CDR3: TGTGCCAGCAGGTTACAGTCTGAGAGGGGGGCCTCCTACGAGCAGTACTTC.

CDR3 in DNA: TGTGCCAGCAGCGTACCGGGGGCGGCAGATACGCAGTATTTT. This encodes CASSVPGAADTQYF. The rearrangement uses TRBV9 and TRBJ2-3; D may match TRBD1 or TRBD2 (6 bases each). Germline V gene lookup returns CDR1 SGDLS and CDR2 YYNGEE. The ends were cut back, 1 base at V and 4 bases at J, with 10 bases in the middle. This CDR3 region has 14 residues.

In its sample, this clonotype was seen once. This chain joins TRBV20-1 and TRBJ2-1; weak D call: TRBD2 (5 bases). Germline values: CDR1 DFQATT, CDR2 SNEGSKA (reference sequence). This CDR3 spans 15 amino acids. V lost 0 bases to trimming and J lost 2 bases, with 11 bases between them. Here the CDR3 reads CSARDLGGTYNEQFF. As DNA, the CDR3 is TGCAGTGCTAGAGATCTTGGAGGTACCTACAATGAGCAGTTCTTC.

This clonotype was observed a handful of times. V gene TRBV12-3 or TRBV12-4 combines with J gene TRBJ2-1, with TRBD1 as a possible D gene (5 bases). Trimming stripped 5 bases from V and 7 bases from J, with 9 bases between. The CDR3 consists of 12 residues. This chain's CDR3 is CASSKNRNEQFF. CDR3 DNA sequence: TGTGCCAGCAGTAAGAACAGGAATGAGCAGTTCTTC.

The chain combines TRBV6-2 or TRBV6-3 with TRBJ2-7, with D possibly matching TRBD1 (5 bases). This CDR3 is 15 amino acids long. With 0 bases removed from V and 2 bases from J, the gap between germline ends came to 11 bases. The germline V gene encodes CDR1 MNHEY and CDR2 SVGEGT. CDR3 sequence reads: CASSYSSGLAYEQYF. The CDR3 nucleotides are TGTGCCAGCAGTTACTCTTCAGGGCTGGCCTACGAGCAGTACTTC.

A single count supports this clonotype. V gene TRBV25-1 combines with J gene TRBJ2-7; a weak D match, TRBD1 (5 bases). CDR1 is MGHDK, CDR2 SYGVNS, per germline. V lost 4 bases and J lost 2, with 9 bases in between. This CDR3 has 13 residues. CDR3 sequence reads: CASSGNRTYEQYF. CDR3 coding DNA: TGTGCCAGCAGTGGTAACAGGACCTACGAGCAGTACTTC.

The V and J genes are TRBV29-1 and TRBJ2-1; D might be TRBD2 (6 bases). The CDR3 has 16 amino acids. The germline V gene has CDR1 SQVTM and CDR2 ANQGSEA. With 4 bases removed from V and 7 bases from J, the gap between germline ends came to 23 bases. The CDR3 region is CSVGGVLGGQRNEQFF. Here the CDR3 DNA reads TGCAGCGTTGGGGGGGTATTAGGCGGTCAGCGGAATGAGCAGTTCTTC.

This chain connects TRBV7-2 to TRBJ2-7; D is uncertain. The germline gives CDR1 SGHTA, CDR2 FQGNSA. CDR3 length equals 15 residues. V was trimmed by 4 bases and J by 0 bases, leaving 13 bases between them. The CDR3 DNA reads as TGTGCCAGCAGCTCAGAACTTACGCCCTCCTACGAGCAGTACTTC. Translated: CASSSELTPSYEQYF.

The CDR3 region is CAIKSGQQETQYF. The CDR3 DNA is TGTGCCATCAAGTCGGGACAACAAGAGACCCAGTACTTC. This chain links TRBV10-3 with TRBJ2-5; TRBD1 is a possible D gene (6 bases). This CDR3 is built from 13 residues. Trimming took 7 bases from V and 2 from J, leaving 11 bases between them. Germline CDR1 ENHRY, CDR2 SYGVKD.

This clonotype was counted between two and nine times. V is TRBV28 and J is TRBJ2-7, with 7 bases fitting TRBD1. Germline V gene data show CDR1 as MDHEN and CDR2 as SYDVKM. The J segment lost 1 base and the V segment lost 3 bases, leaving 12 bases of the junction unmatched. The CDR3 contains 17 residues. The CDR3 coding sequence is TGTGCCAGCAGTTTGCCCCGCATGGGGACAGCTTCCTACGAGCAGTACTTC. This translates into CASSLPRMGTASYEQYF.